Sequencing of this T cell receptor (beta chain) was carried out in a study of Ad26.COV2.S vaccination and SARS-CoV-2 variants. Germline values: CDR1 GTSNPN, CDR2 SVGIG (reference sequence). The CDR3 runs 15 residues. The V end lost 4 bases, the J end lost 0 bases, and 14 bases lay between the germline ends. This sample's treatment: around 19 received Ad26.COV2.S at low or high dose, single or two shots; 5 received placebo; per-sample allocation not given. Day 63 after the first injection of vaccine or placebo was the sampling time. An adult donor aged 18-55 years was enrolled in Boston. The vaccine antigen was prefusion-stabilized Wuhan SARS-CoV-2 spike. Details on this clone: Its antigen is not identified.

Study-level points and caveats: Post-vaccination spike-specific CD8+ and CD4+ T cell responses reportedly had substantial breadth. From the TCR breadth and depth analyses, total T cell responses may have been underestimated.

Using immunoSEQ multiplex PCR, the repertoire was profiled, and TCRdb retains in-frame clones only, with some absent. The sample shows 350,000 to 500,000 clones, about 90% of them seen only once. The specimen was peripheral blood, collected in a trial of Ad26.COV2.S vaccine versus placebo. V usage is TRBV30 and J usage is TRBJ2-3; no definite D call. The sequence was collected from a person aged 18-65 years who received the Ad26.COV2.S COVID-19 vaccine or a placebo. The CDR3 DNA is TGTGCCTGGAAGCCTCTTCGACTGAGCACAGATACGCAGTATTTT. Encoded protein: CAWKPLRLSTDTQYF.